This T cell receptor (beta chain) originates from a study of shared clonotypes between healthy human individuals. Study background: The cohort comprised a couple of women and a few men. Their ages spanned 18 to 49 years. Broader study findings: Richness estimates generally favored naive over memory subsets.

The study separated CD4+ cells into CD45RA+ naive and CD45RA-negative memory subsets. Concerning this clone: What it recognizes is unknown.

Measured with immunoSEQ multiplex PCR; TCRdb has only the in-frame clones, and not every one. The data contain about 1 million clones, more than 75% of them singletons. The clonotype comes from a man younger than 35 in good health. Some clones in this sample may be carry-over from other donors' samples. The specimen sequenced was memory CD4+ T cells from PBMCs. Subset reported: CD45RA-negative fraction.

This CDR3 is CASSPKGQSYGYTF. The CDR3, as DNA: TGTGCCAGCAGCCCCAAGGGACAGTCCTATGGCTACACCTTC. This chain connects TRBV7-2 to TRBJ1-2, with 7 bases identical to TRBD1. This CDR3 has 14 amino acids. The V and J ends lost 5 bases and 4 bases, in that order; junction bases with no gene match: 7. CDR1 is SGHTA, CDR2 FQGNSA, per germline. Combining the CDR3 with reference TRBV7-2 and TRBJ1-2 gives the whole variable domain GAGVSQSPSNKVTEKGKDVELRCDPISGHTALYWYRQSLGQGLEFLIYFQGNSAPDKSGLPSDRFSAERTGGSVSTLTIQRTQQEDSAVYLCASSPKGQSYGYTFGSGTRLTVV.